One and the same sample provided the 2 T cell receptor beta chains below, sequenced in a study of early stage breast cancer tumors. Libraries were prepared by immunoSEQ multiplex PCR; TCRdb keeps only in-frame clonotypes and omits some of them. The data show 65,000 to 75,000 clones, 75% to 90% seen once. The sample taken for sequencing was blood. Receptors were obtained from a person aged 40-50 years with breast cancer.

The chain has TRBV20-1 and TRBJ2-1; D perhaps matches TRBD2 (5 bases). This CDR3 comprises 11 residues. The germline V gene has CDR1 DFQATT and CDR2 SNEGSKA (reference sequence). The CDR3 loop is CSPDWNNEQFF. CDR3 coding DNA: TGCAGCCCGGACTGGAACAATGAGCAGTTCTTC.

The chain combines TRBV4-2 with TRBJ2-7; 9 bases line up with TRBD2. Germline V gene data show CDR1 as LGHNA and CDR2 as YNFKEQ. The CDR3 totals 16 residues. The J segment lost 3 bases and the V segment lost 0 bases, leaving 6 bases of the junction unmatched. CDR3 in DNA: TGTGCCAGCAGCCAAGACTTCGGTAGCGGGAGCTACGAGCAGTACTTC. This encodes CASSQDFGSGSYEQYF.